These 21 T cell receptor beta chains share one sample of origin, sequenced in a study of T cells in Graves' hyperthyroidism and ophthalmopathy (dated by TCRdb to between 2017 and 2020). The library was made by multiplex PCR. Sequencing instrument: Illumina HiSeq 2000. Amplification of TCR beta CDR3 regions was carried out from RNA transcripts. The TCR CDR3 was subjected to a first round of RT-PCR using the HTBI primer set and the Qiagen OneStep RT-PCR kit. TCRdb reran the public reads through fastp at Q25 and MiXCR, keeping productive beta chains. Rows matching on CDR3 protein sequence are summarized as one entry with the most common DNA and genes. This sample holds some 200,000 distinct CDR3 sequences; about a sixth were observed only once. Around 50% of the sample belongs to the ten largest clones. Input material: blood. The source is a man aged 50 to 59 with Graves' hyperthyroidism.

The J gene is TRBJ2-3, the V gene TRBV10-3; D is unresolved. V dropped 2 bases and J dropped 1 base, with 4 bases sitting between them. The CDR3 totals 13 residues. Per the germline V gene, CDR1 is ENHRY and CDR2 is SYGVKD. The CDR3 coding sequence is TGTGCCATCAGTGAGGCTGGCACAGATACGCAGTATTTT. Protein sequence: CAISEAGTDTQYF.

The chain combines TRBV5-1 with TRBJ1-2; weak D call: TRBD1 (6 bases). The germline gives CDR1 SGHRS, CDR2 YFSETQ. The CDR3 loop spans 13 amino acids. The V end lost 8 bases, the J end lost 4 bases, and 15 bases lay between the germline ends. The CDR3 loop is CASRTGPTYGYTF. The CDR3 DNA reads TGCGCCAGTCGAACAGGGCCCACCTATGGCTACACCTTC.

This clonotype was found many times. The chain employs TRBV20-1 and TRBJ2-1; 9 bases line up with TRBD2. The CDR3 is 15 residues long. J was trimmed by 4 bases and V by 1 base; bases with no gene match: 5. Germline lookup yields CDR1 DFQATT and CDR2 SNEGSKA (reference sequence). The CDR3 DNA reads as TGCAGTGCTAGAGGTAGCGGGAGTTCTTACAATGAGCAGTTCTTC. It codes for CSARGSGSSYNEQFF.

The chain employs TRBV2 and TRBJ1-1, with TRBD1 matching over 8 bases. The CDR3 sequence is 17 residues long. Germline lookup yields CDR1 SNHLY and CDR2 FYNNEI. J was trimmed by 4 bases and V by 6 bases; bases with no gene match: 16. CDR3 nucleotide sequence: TGTGCCAGCAGGGGGAGTGGCAGGGGGCGGGTGGGCACTGAAGCTTTCTTT. Protein product: CASRGSGRGRVGTEAFF.

A word on this clonotype: A much bigger clone sits one base away, suggesting this may be a read error. The genes are TRBV11-2 and TRBJ2-3; possible D gene TRBD2, 5 bases. The CDR3 extends over 14 amino acids. From germline, CDR1 is SGHAT and CDR2 FQNNGV. V was cut by 4 bases and J by 4 bases, with 12 bases left in between. Here the CDR3 DNA reads TGTGCCAGCAGCTACGCGGGTAGCGCAGATACGCAGTATTTT. This gives the protein CASSYAGSADTQYF. Full variable domain (remainder filled in from reference TRBV11-2 and TRBJ2-3): EAGVAQSPRYKIIEKRQSVAFWCNPISGHATLYWYQQILGQGPKLLIQFQNNGVVDDSQLPKDRFSAERLKGVDSTLKIQPAKLEDSAVYLCASSYAGSADTQYFGPGTRLTVL.

The table lists this clonotype with many counts. The chain carries TRBV7-9 and TRBJ2-2, with D unresolved. The V gene's germline CDR1 is SEHNR and CDR2 FQNEAQ (reference sequence). CDR3 size: 13 residues. Trimming cost V 11 bases and J 5 bases, with 15 bases left between them. CDR3 loop: CAPVAAYTGELFF. In DNA form, the CDR3 reads TGTGCCCCAGTGGCAGCGTATACCGGGGAGCTGTTTTTT.

This clonotype was counted a few times. The chain couples TRBV12-3 or TRBV12-4 to TRBJ1-2; D unclear. The CDR3 sequence is 15 residues long. Between the trimmed V and J ends, which lost 5 bases and 3 bases, there was a span of 16 bases. CDR3 nucleotides: TGTGCCAGCAGTCACACCGTGTGGTATGACTATGGCTACACCTTC. It translates to CASSHTVWYDYGYTF.

There are many counts of this clonotype. This chain links TRBV5-1 with TRBJ2-7; perhaps TRBD2 as D (10 bases). The CDR3 extends over 18 amino acids. The V gene's germline CDR1 is SGHRS and CDR2 YFSETQ. The ends were cut back, 4 bases at V and 4 bases at J, with 27 bases in the middle. The CDR3 region is CASSTDRGLLAGDYEQYF. In nucleotides, the CDR3 is TGCGCCAGCAGCACGGACAGGGGTCTTCTAGCGGGAGATTACGAGCAGTACTTC.

This clonotype was counted between two and nine times. The chain joins TRBV20-1 to TRBJ2-7; tentatively, D is TRBD2 (5 bases). Germline CDR1 is DFQATT and CDR2 is SNEGSKA (reference sequence). V was pared by 6 bases and J by 4 bases, with 10 bases between. The CDR3 extends over 11 amino acids. The CDR3 sequence is CSAQADYEQYF. CDR3 in DNA: TGCAGTGCCCAAGCGGATTACGAGCAGTACTTC.

This chain links TRBV7-3 with TRBJ1-1, with unresolved D. V lost 1 base to trimming and J lost 5 bases, with 8 bases between them. CDR3 size: 13 residues. Germline lookup yields CDR1 SGHTA and CDR2 FQGTGA. Written as DNA, the CDR3 is TGTGCCAGCAGCTTAAATGAAGGGACTGAAGCTTTCTTT. Translating gives CASSLNEGTEAFF. Supplemented by reference TRBV7-3 and TRBJ1-1, the full variable domain reads GAGVSQTPSNKVTEKGKYVELRCDPISGHTALYWYRQSLGQGPEFLIYFQGTGAADDSGLPNDRFFAVRPEGSVSTLKIQRTERGDSAVYLCASSLNEGTEAFFGQGTRLTVV.

This clonotype was seen a handful of times. The chain joins TRBV12-3 or TRBV12-4 to TRBJ2-7; 9 bases align to TRBD1. J was trimmed by 2 bases and V by 7 bases; bases with no gene match: 6. This CDR3 spans 14 amino acids. CDR3 bases: TGTGCCAGCACCCACAGGACAGGGGCCTACGAGCAGTACTTC. This gives the protein CASTHRTGAYEQYF.

Many counts were recorded for this clonotype. V usage is TRBV20-1 and J usage is TRBJ2-7, with TRBD2 identical over 10 bases. CDR3 length: 14 amino acids. CDR1 is DFQATT and CDR2 is SNEGSKA in the germline V gene (reference sequence). Unmatched junction bases numbered 9, after V lost 4 bases and J lost 6 bases. CDR3 in DNA: TGCAGTGCTATAGCGGGAGGCCCAGAACTCGAGCAGTACTTC. This encodes CSAIAGGPELEQYF.

This chain uses TRBV4-1 with TRBJ2-1; 12 positions match TRBD2. Germline values: CDR1 MGHRA, CDR2 YSYEKL. Germline trimming cut 0 bases from V and 6 bases from J; bases unmatched to any gene: 6. This CDR3 is 17 amino acids long. The CDR3, as DNA: TGCGCCAGCAGCCAAGATCTGTCTAGCGGGAGGGTCAATGAGCAGTTCTTC. Amino acids: CASSQDLSSGRVNEQFF.

This clonotype was detected a few times. The chain carries TRBV12-3 or TRBV12-4 and TRBJ1-6; D unclear. The CDR3 is 13 residues long. Between the trimmed V and J ends, which lost 1 base and 10 bases, there was a span of 8 bases. CDR3 nucleotides: TGTGCCAGCAGTTTAGAGGCGGGATCACCCCTCCACTTT. It translates to CASSLEAGSPLHF.

The V call is TRBV7-9, the J call TRBJ1-2, with D perhaps matching TRBD1 (5 bases). V gave up 2 bases and J gave up 4 bases, with 11 bases separating them. CDR3 size: 14 residues. Germline lookup yields CDR1 SEHNR and CDR2 FQNEAQ (reference sequence). The CDR3 nucleotides are TGTGCCAGCAGCTTAAATCAGGGAAGCTATGGCTACACCTTC. It codes for CASSLNQGSYGYTF.

The chain carries TRBV5-4 and TRBJ1-2, with 7 positions matching TRBD1. The CDR3 runs to 14 residues. Looked up from germline, CDR1 is SGHNT and CDR2 is YYREEE (reference sequence). The V segment lost 0 bases and the J segment 5 bases; nucleotides outside the gene matches: 4. CDR3 residues: CASSLENRGYGYTF. CDR3 DNA sequence: TGTGCCAGCAGCTTGGAAAACAGGGGTTATGGCTACACCTTC.

This clonotype was observed many times. The chain recombines TRBV12-3 or TRBV12-4 with TRBJ1-4, with D hard to call. V was pared by 0 bases and J by 0 bases, with 8 bases between. There are 16 residues in the CDR3. The DNA for the CDR3 is TGTGCCAGCAGTTTAGCGGGTCACGCAACTAATGAAAAACTGTTTTTT. Protein: CASSLAGHATNEKLFF.

This clonotype showed up just a few times. The V call is TRBV9, the J call TRBJ2-4; D is possibly TRBD2 (6 bases). This CDR3 is built from 13 residues. Between the trimmed V and J ends, which lost 3 bases and 5 bases, there was a span of 9 bases. CDR1 SGDLS and CDR2 YYNGEE come from the germline V gene. The CDR3 nucleotides read TGTGCCAGCAGCGCAGGGACTCAAAACATTCAGTACTTC. Translation: CASSAGTQNIQYF.

This clonotype was seen a handful of times. The gene calls are TRBV4-1 and TRBJ2-1; 10 bases are a match to TRBD2. The CDR3 totals 13 residues. The V gene's germline CDR1 is MGHRA and CDR2 YSYEKL. Trimming at V came to 2 bases and at J to 10 bases, leaving 2 bases not matched to a gene. In DNA form, the CDR3 reads TGCGCCAGCAGCCAAAAGCGGGAGGGCGAGCAGTTCTTC. Translated: CASSQKREGEQFF.

The chain uses TRBV12-3 or TRBV12-4 and TRBJ1-2, with D possibly being TRBD1 (5 bases). V lost 5 bases and J lost 3, with 10 bases in between. This CDR3 has 13 amino acids. This CDR3 reads CASSPDRYYGYTF. In nucleotides, the CDR3 is TGTGCCAGCAGTCCAGACAGATACTATGGCTACACCTTC.

The chain is built from TRBV5-1 and TRBJ1-6, with 10 bases identical to TRBD1. After removal of 0 bases from V and 7 bases from J, the junction contained 1 base not matched to a gene. This CDR3 spans 15 amino acids. Germline values: CDR1 SGHRS, CDR2 YFSETQ. CDR3 sequence reads: CASSLEGQGNSPLHF. DNA for the CDR3: TGCGCCAGCAGCTTGGAGGGACAGGGGAATTCACCCCTCCACTTT.